The clone carrying this T cell receptor (beta chain) was counted only a few times. The entry originates in a study of T-cell reconstitution after alpha-beta-depleted transplantation in children. Using unique molecular identifiers, the investigators prepared the TCRbeta library. TCRdb analysed the PCR reads with MiXCR anew, one entry per CDR3 protein. The profile shows about 830,000 distinct CDR3 sequences, less than 20% of them singletons. Germline lookup yields CDR1 MNHEY and CDR2 SMNVEV (reference sequence). The CDR3 is 14 amino acids. Between the trimmed V and J ends, which lost 3 bases and 3 bases, there was a span of 12 bases.

The source of this sequence is a male patient between 10 and 17 years old who had a stem cell transplant for acute lymphoblastic leukemia, so the T cells may come from the graft donor. The material sequenced was PBMCs, mostly from graft donor cells, taken 360 days after TCRalphabeta/CD19-depleted stem cell transplant. This chain connects TRBV27 to TRBJ2-7; perhaps TRBD1 as D (5 bases). DNA of the CDR3: TGTGCCAGCAGTTTCTTGTCTAGGGGCTACGAGCAGTACTTC. Translating it yields CASSFLSRGYEQYF.